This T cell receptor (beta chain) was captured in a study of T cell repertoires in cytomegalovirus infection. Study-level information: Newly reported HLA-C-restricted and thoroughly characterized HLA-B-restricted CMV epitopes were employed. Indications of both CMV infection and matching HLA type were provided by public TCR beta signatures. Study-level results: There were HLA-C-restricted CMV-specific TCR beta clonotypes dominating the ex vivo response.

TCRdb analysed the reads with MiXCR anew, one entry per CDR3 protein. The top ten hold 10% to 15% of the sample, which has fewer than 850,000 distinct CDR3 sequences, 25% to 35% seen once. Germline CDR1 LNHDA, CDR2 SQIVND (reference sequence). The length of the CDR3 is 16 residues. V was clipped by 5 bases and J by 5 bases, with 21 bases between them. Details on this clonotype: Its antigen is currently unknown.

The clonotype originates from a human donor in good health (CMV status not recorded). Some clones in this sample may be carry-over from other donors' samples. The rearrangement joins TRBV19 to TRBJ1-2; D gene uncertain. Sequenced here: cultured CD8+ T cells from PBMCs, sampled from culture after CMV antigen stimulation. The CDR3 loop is CASSQEAPVASYGYTF. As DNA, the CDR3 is TGTGCCAGTAGTCAGGAGGCGCCCGTTGCGTCTTATGGCTACACCTTC.